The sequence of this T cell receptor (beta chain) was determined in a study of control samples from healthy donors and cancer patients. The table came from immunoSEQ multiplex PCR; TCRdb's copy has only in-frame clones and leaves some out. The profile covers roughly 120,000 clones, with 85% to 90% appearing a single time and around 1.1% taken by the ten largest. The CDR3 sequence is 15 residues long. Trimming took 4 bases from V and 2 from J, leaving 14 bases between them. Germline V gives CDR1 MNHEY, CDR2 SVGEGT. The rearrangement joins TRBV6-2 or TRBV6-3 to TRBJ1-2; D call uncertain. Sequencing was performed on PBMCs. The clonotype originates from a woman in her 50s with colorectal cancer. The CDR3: CASSSEGGVNYGYTF. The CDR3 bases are TGTGCCAGCAGTTCCGAAGGTGGGGTGAACTATGGCTACACCTTC.